This record looks at one TCR beta chain sequence and its context. What it recognizes is unknown. Controls matched for sex and age were healthy donors. The CD8+ and CD4+ T cells were isolated magnetically using a negative isolation approach, whereas the TEMRA cells were enriched by FACS. This sample is part of a study of CD8 T cells in Susac syndrome. General observations from the study: The study's TCR sequencing and HLA analysis drew on a certain number of individuals. That number was acknowledged as relatively small.

The CDR3 covers 12 residues. V lost 2 bases and J 10 bases, leaving 11 bases between the germline ends. Reverse transcription used about 0.5 to 1 ug RNA and random hexamers. It was immunoSEQ multiplex PCR that amplified TCR beta CDR3 across 54 Vbeta and 13 Jbeta. TCRdb re-called the immunoSEQ multiplex PCR reads with MiXCR, one entry per CDR3 protein. Among about 100,000 distinct CDR3 sequences listed, roughly 93% were seen once. The source material was CD8+ T cells from PBMCs. V is TRBV12-3 or TRBV12-4 and J is TRBJ1-1, with D unclear. The TCR was taken from a human donor in good health. The CDR3 nucleotides read TGTGCCAGCAGTTTATACAGCCAAGGAGCTTTCTTT. Protein product: CASSLYSQGAFF.